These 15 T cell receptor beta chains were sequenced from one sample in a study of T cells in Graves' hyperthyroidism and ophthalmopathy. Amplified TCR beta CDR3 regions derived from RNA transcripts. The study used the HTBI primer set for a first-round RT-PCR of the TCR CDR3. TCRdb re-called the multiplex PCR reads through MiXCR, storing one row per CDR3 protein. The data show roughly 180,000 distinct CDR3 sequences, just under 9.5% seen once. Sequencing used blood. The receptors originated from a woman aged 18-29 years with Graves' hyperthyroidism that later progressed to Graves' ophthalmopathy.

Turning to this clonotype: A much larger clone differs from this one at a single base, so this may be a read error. CDR3 DNA: TGTGCCATCACTGAGGGCGTGGGGGATGAGCAGTTCTTC. Amino acids: CAITEGVGDEQFF. V usage is TRBV5-4 and J usage is TRBJ2-1; the D gene could be TRBD1 or TRBD2 (5 bases each). This CDR3 comprises 13 residues. From germline, CDR1 is SGHNT and CDR2 YYREEE (reference sequence). Trimming stripped 9 bases from V and 8 bases from J, with 18 bases between.

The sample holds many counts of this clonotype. The chain's CDR3 is CASSRGTVGNQPQHF. The CDR3 region has the DNA TGTGCCAGCAGCCGCGGGACAGTGGGCAATCAGCCCCAGCATTTT. The chain has TRBV3-1 and TRBJ1-5; 7 bases fit TRBD1. The CDR3 loop spans 15 amino acids. The J segment lost 2 bases and the V segment lost 4 bases, leaving 5 bases of the junction unmatched. Germline CDR1 reads LGHDT; CDR2 reads YNNKEL (reference sequence).

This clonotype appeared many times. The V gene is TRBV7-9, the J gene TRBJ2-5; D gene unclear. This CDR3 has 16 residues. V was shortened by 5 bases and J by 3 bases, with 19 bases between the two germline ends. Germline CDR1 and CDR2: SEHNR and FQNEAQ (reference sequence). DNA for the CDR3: TGTGCCAGCAGCCCCTTAGGGATCCACAGAGAAGAGACCCAGTACTTC. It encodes CASSPLGIHREETQYF.

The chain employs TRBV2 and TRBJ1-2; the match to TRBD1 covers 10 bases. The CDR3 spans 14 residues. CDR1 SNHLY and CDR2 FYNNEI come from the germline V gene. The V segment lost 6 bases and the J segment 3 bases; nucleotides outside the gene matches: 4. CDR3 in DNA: TGTGCCAGCAGGAGGGGACAGGGGCACTATGGCTACACCTTC. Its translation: CASRRGQGHYGYTF.

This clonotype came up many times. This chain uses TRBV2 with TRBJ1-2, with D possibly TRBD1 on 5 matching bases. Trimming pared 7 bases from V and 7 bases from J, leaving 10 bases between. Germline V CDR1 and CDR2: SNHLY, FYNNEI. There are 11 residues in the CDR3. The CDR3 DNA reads TGTGCCAGCATGGCAGGGTCTGGCTACACCTTC. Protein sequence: CASMAGSGYTF. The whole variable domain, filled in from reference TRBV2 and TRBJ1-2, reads EPEVTQTPSHQVTQMGQEVILRCVPISNHLYFYWYRQILGQKVEFLVSFYNNEISEKSEIFDDQFSVERPDGSNFTLKIRSTKLEDSAMYFCASMAGSGYTFGSGTRLTVV.

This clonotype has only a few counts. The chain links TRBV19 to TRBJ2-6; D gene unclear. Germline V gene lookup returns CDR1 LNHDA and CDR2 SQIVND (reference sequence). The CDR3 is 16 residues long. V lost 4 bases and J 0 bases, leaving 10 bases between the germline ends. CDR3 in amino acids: CASSSARHSGANVLTF. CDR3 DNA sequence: TGTGCCAGTAGTAGCGCTAGGCACTCTGGGGCCAACGTCCTGACTTTC.

The CDR3 nucleotides read TGTGCCAGCAGCTTGGATTCTGGGGATACGCAGTATTTT. As protein: CASSLDSGDTQYF. The V gene is TRBV5-6, the J gene TRBJ2-3; D is uncertain. V lost 0 bases, J lost 6 bases, and 8 bases lay in between. Germline loops: CDR1 SGHDT, CDR2 YYEEEE. This CDR3 comprises 13 residues.

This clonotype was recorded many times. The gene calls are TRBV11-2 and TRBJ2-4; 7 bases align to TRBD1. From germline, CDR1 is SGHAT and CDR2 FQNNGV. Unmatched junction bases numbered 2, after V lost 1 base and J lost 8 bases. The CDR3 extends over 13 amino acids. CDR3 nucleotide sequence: TGTGCCAGCAGCTTAGGTCAGGGGGACATTCAGTACTTC. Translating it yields CASSLGQGDIQYF.

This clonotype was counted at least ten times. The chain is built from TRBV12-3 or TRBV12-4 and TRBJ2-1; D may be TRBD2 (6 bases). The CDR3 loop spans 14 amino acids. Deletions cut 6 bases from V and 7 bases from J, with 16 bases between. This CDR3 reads CASRNGTARNEQFF. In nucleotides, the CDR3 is TGTGCCAGCAGGAACGGGACTGCAAGGAATGAGCAGTTCTTC.

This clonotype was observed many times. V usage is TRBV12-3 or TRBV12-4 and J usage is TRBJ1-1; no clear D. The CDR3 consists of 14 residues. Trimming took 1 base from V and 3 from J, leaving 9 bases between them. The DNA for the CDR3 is TGTGCCAGCAGTTTAGGTAGAGAATACACTGAAGCTTTCTTT. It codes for CASSLGREYTEAFF.

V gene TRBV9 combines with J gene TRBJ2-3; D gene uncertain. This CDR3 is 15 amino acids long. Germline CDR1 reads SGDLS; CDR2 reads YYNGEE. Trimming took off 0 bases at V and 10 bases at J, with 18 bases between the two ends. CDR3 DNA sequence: TGTGCCAGCAGCGTAGAAACCCGTTCGAAGTTTGCGCAGTATTTT. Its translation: CASSVETRSKFAQYF.

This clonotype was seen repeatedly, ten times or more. This chain's CDR3 is CASSLEGRRDTQYF. For the CDR3, the DNA is TGCGCCAGCAGCTTGGAAGGGAGACGCGATACGCAGTATTTT. The chain joins TRBV5-1 to TRBJ2-3; perhaps TRBD2 as D (5 bases). The CDR3 contains 14 residues. V shed 0 bases and J shed 6 bases, with 11 bases lying between them. Germline values: CDR1 SGHRS, CDR2 YFSETQ.

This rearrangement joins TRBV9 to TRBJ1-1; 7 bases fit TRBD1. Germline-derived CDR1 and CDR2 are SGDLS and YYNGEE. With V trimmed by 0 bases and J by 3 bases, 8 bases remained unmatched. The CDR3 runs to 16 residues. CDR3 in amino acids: CASSVDRTGEHTEAFF. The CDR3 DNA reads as TGTGCCAGCAGCGTAGATCGGACAGGTGAACACACTGAAGCTTTCTTT. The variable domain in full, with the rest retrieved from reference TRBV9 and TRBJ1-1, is DSGVTQTPKHLITATGQRVTLRCSPRSGDLSVYWYQQSLDQGLQFLIQYYNGEERAKGNILERFSAQQFPDLHSELNLSSLELGDSALYFCASSVDRTGEHTEAFFGQGTRLTVV.

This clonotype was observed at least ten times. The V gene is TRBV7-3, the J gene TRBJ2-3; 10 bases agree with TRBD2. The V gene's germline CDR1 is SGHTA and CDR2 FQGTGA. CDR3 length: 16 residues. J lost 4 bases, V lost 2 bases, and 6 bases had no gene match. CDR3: CASSLLVSGGADTQYF. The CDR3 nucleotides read TGTGCCAGCAGCTTACTAGTGAGCGGGGGGGCAGATACGCAGTATTTT.

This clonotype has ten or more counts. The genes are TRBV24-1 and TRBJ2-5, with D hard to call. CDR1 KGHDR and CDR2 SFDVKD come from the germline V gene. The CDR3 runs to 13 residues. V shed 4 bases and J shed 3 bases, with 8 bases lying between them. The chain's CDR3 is CATSEGGKETQYF. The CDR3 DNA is TGTGCCACCAGTGAAGGCGGAAAAGAGACCCAGTACTTC.